This T cell receptor (beta chain) was identified in a study of spatial heterogeneity in lung cancer. The overall study: There were, on average, more than 9.5 raw-read appearances for each unique TCR and UMI combination. Study-wide findings and caveats: Within tumors, counts of expanded alpha and beta TCRs tracked tumor mutation counts. Coverage of tumor T cells was estimated at about 7.4% for alpha chains and more than 11% for beta chains.

V lost 4 bases and J 5 bases, leaving 17 bases between the germline ends. This CDR3 has 15 residues. CDR1 is MGHRA, CDR2 YSYEKL, per germline. TCRdb re-analysed the 5' RACE reads in MiXCR, keeping a single row per CDR3 protein. The sample lists about 100,000 distinct CDR3 sequences, about 4.6% occurring once. Regarding time point: sample taken at primary tumor resection. Patients with untreated early-stage non-small cell lung cancer, numbering some 72, were the donors. Sequencing was performed on whole RNA extracted from tumor and nontumor lung tissue, or from frozen PBMC, and the material was left unsorted. This clonotype was counted ten times or more. The antigen is not known.

This specimen consisted of lung tumor tissue, obtained at surgery. The source is a male donor with early-stage non-small cell lung cancer. This chain links TRBV4-1 with TRBJ1-1; D might be TRBD1 (5 bases). CDR3 in amino acids: CASSPRGTLGTEAFF. The CDR3 DNA reads TGCGCCAGCAGCCCACGGGGGACTCTAGGTACTGAAGCTTTCTTT.